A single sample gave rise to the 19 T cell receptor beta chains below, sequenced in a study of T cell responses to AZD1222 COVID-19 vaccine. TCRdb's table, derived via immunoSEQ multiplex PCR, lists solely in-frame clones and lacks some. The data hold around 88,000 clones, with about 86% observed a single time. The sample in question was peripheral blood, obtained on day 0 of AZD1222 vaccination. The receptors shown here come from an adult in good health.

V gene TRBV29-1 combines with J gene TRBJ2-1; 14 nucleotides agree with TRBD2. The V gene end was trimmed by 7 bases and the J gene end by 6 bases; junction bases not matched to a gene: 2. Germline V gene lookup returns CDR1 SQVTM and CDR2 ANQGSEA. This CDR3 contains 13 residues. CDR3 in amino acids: CSGGLAGGNEQFF. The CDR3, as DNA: TGCAGCGGCGGACTAGCGGGAGGCAATGAGCAGTTCTTC.

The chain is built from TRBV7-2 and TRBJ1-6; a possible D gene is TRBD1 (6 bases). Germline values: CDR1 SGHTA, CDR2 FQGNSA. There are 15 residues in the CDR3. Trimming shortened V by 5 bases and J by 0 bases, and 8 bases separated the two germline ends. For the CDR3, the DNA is TGTGCCAGCAGCCCGGACAGCTCCTATAATTCACCCCTCCACTTT. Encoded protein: CASSPDSSYNSPLHF.

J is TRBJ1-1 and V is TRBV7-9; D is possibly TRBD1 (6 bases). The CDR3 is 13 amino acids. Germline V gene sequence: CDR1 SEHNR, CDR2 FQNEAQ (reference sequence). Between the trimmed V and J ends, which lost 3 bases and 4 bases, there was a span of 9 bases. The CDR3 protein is CASSFQGTTEAFF. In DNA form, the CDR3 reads TGTGCCAGCAGCTTTCAGGGGACCACTGAAGCTTTCTTT.

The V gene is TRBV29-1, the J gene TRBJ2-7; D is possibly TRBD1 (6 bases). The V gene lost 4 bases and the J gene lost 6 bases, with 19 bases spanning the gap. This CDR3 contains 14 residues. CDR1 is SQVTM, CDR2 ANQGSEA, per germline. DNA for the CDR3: TGCAGCGTTGTACGGGACAATTCCAAAGGCGAGCAGTACTTC. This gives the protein CSVVRDNSKGEQYF.

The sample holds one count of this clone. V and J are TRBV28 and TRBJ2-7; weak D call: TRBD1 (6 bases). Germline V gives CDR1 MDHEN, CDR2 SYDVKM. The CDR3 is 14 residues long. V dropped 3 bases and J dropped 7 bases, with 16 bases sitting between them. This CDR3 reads CASSFWAGAGEQYF. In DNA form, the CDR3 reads TGTGCCAGCAGTTTTTGGGCAGGGGCGGGTGAGCAGTACTTC.

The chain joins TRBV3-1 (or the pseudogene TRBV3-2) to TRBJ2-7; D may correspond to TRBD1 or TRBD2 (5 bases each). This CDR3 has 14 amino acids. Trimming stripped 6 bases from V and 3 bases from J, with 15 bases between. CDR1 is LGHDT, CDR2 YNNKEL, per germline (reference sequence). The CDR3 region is CASSPGRLSYEQYF. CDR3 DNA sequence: TGTGCCAGCAGTCCGGGACGGTTGAGCTACGAGCAGTACTTC.

The DNA for the CDR3 is TGTGCCAGCAGGGAGCCAGGGAGCTCCTACGAGCAGTACTTC. It codes for CASREPGSSYEQYF. The chain links TRBV6-5 to TRBJ2-7, with D possibly being TRBD1 or TRBD2 (5 bases each). The germline V and J ends were trimmed by 6 bases and 0 bases, with 12 bases remaining between them. This CDR3 contains 14 residues. CDR1 and CDR2 (germline): MNHEY, SVGAGI.

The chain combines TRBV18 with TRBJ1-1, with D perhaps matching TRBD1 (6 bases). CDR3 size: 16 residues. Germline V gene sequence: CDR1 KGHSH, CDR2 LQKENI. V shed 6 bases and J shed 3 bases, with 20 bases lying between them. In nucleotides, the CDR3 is TGTGCCAGCTCGCCCTCGGGACAACCCCTTTACACTGAAGCTTTCTTT. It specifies CASSPSGQPLYTEAFF. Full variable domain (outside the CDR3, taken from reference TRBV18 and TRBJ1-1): NAGVMQNPRHLVRRRGQEARLRCSPMKGHSHVYWYRQLPEEGLKFMVYLQKENIIDESGMPKERFSAEFPKEGPSILRIQQVVRGDSAAYFCASSPSGQPLYTEAFFGQGTRLTVV.

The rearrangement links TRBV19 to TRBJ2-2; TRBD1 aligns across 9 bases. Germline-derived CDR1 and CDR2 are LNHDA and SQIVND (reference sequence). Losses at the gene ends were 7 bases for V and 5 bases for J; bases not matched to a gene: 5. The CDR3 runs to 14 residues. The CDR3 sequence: CASTRTGVTGELFF. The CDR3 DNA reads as TGTGCCAGTACCCGGACAGGGGTGACCGGGGAGCTGTTTTTT.

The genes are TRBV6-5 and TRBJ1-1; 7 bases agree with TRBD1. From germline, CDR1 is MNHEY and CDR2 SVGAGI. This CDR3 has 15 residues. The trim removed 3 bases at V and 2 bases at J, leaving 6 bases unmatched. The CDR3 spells CASSYSRQGNTEAFF. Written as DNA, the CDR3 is TGTGCCAGCAGTTATTCCAGACAGGGAAACACTGAAGCTTTCTTT.

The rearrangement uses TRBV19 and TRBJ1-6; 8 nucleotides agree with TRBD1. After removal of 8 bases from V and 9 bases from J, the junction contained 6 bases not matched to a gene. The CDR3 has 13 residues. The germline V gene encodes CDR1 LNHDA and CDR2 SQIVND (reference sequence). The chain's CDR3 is CASGDRQFSPLHF. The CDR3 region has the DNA TGTGCCAGTGGGGACAGGCAATTTTCACCCCTCCACTTT.

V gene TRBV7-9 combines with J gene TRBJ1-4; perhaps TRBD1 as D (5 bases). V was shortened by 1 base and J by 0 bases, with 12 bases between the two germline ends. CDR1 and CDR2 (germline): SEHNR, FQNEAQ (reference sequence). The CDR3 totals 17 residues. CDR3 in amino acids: CASSLVEGTATNEKLFF. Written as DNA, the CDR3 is TGTGCCAGCAGCTTAGTGGAGGGGACTGCAACTAATGAAAAACTGTTTTTT.

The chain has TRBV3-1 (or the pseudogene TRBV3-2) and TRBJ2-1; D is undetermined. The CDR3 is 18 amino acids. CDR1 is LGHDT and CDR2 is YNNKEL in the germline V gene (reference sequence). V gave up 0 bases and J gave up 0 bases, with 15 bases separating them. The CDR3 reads CASSQDWGLGFSYNEQFF. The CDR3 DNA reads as TGTGCCAGCAGCCAAGATTGGGGTCTTGGATTCTCCTACAATGAGCAGTTCTTC.

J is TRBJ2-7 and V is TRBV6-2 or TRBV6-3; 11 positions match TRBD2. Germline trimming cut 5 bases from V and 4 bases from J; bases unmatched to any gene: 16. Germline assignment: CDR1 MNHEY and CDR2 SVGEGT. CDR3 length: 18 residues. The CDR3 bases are TGTGCCAGCAGTAAAGCCGGGACTAGCGGTACCTTGCTGTACGAGCAGTACTTC. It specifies CASSKAGTSGTLLYEQYF.

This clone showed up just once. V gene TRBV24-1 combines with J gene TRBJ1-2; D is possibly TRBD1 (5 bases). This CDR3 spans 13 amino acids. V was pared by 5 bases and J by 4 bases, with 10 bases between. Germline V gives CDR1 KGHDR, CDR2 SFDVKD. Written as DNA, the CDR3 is TGTGCCACCAGTGCGGCAGGGTCCTATGGCTACACCTTC. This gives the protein CATSAAGSYGYTF.

In DNA form, the CDR3 reads TGCAGCGTAACCGGGGGGACCGGAGGGTACACCGGGGAGCTGTTTTTT. This encodes CSVTGGTGGYTGELFF. The V and J genes are TRBV29-1 and TRBJ2-2, with 7 bases fitting TRBD2. Germline V CDR1 and CDR2: SQVTM, ANQGSEA. The CDR3 runs 16 residues. V lost 6 bases and J lost 3; bases outside the gene matches: 13.

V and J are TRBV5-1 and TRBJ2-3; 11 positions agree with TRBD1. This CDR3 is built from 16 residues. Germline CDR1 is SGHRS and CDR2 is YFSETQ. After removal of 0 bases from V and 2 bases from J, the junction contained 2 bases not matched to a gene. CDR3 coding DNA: TGCGCCAGCAGCTTGGGGACAGGGGGCCACACAGATACGCAGTATTTT. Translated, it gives CASSLGTGGHTDTQYF. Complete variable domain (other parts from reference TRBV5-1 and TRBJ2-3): KAGVTQTPRYLIKTRGQQVTLSCSPISGHRSVSWYQQTPGQGLQFLFEYFSETQRNKGNFPGRFSGRQFSNSRSEMNVSTLELGDSALYLCASSLGTGGHTDTQYFGPGTRLTVL.

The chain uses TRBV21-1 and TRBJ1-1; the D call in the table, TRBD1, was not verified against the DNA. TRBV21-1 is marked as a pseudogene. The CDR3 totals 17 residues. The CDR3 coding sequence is TGTGCCAGCAGCTCGGGGGACAGGGGGTTGGTAAACACTGAAGCTTTCTTT. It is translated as CASSSGDRGLVNTEAFF.

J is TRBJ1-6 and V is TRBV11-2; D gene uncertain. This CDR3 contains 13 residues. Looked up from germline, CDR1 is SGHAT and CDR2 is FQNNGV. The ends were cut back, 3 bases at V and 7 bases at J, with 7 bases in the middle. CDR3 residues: CASSFNENSPLHF. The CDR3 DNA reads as TGTGCCAGCAGCTTCAATGAAAATTCACCCCTCCACTTT.